What follows describes a single T cell receptor (beta chain). The method was immunoSEQ multiplex PCR; TCRdb's version includes in-frame clones alone and lacks a portion of them. Counted here are some 100,000 clones, 85% to 90% occurring once; the ten biggest clones make up roughly 8.3%. The sample is drawn from a study of blood T cell repertoires in COVID-19. V was clipped by 0 bases and J by 1 base, with 13 bases between them. Germline loops: CDR1 SGHRS, CDR2 YFSETQ. CDR3 length: 17 residues. The sequence derives from a woman in her 70s with acute or convalescent COVID-19. The specimen was peripheral blood. V gene TRBV5-1 combines with J gene TRBJ2-2, with a possible D match to TRBD2 (5 bases). CDR3 in DNA: TGCGCCAGCAGCTTGGATCCGGGGAAGATGAACACCGGGGAGCTGTTTTTT. It yields the protein CASSLDPGKMNTGELFF. Full variable domain (rest looked up from reference TRBV5-1 and TRBJ2-2): KAGVTQTPRYLIKTRGQQVTLSCSPISGHRSVSWYQQTPGQGLQFLFEYFSETQRNKGNFPGRFSGRQFSNSRSEMNVSTLELGDSALYLCASSLDPGKMNTGELFFGEGSRLTVL.